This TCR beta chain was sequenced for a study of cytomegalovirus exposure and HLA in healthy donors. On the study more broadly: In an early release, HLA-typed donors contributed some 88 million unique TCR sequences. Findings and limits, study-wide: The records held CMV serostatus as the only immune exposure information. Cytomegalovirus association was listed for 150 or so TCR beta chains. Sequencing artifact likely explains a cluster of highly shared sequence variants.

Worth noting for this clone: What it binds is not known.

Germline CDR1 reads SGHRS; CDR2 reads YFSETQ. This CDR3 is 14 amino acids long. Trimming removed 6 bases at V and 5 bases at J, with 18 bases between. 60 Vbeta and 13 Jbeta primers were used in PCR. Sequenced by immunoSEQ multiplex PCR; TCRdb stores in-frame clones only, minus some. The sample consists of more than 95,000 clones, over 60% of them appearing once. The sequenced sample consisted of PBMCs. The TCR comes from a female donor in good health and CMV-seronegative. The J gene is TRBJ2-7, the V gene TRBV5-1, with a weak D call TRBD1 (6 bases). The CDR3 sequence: CASTIPGTSHEQYF. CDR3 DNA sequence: TGCGCCAGCACTATACCCGGGACATCCCACGAGCAGTACTTC.